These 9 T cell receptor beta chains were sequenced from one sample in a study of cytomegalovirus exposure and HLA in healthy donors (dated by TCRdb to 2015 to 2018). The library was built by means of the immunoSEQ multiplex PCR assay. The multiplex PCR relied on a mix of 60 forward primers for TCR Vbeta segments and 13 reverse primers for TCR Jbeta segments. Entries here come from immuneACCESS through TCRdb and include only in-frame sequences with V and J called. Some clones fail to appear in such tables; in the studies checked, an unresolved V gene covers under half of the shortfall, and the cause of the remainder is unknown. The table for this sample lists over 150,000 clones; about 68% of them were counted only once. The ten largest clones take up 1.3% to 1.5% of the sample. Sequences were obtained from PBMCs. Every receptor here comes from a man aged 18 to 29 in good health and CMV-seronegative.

This CDR3 is CASSIDPRGIDGYTF. Written as DNA, the CDR3 is TGTGCCAGTAGTATAGATCCACGGGGTATAGATGGCTACACCTTC. The chain links TRBV19 to TRBJ1-2; D is undetermined. Germline V lookup: CDR1 LNHDA, CDR2 SQIVND (reference sequence). This CDR3 contains 15 residues. Trimming removed 0 bases from V and 6 bases from J, with 14 bases in between.

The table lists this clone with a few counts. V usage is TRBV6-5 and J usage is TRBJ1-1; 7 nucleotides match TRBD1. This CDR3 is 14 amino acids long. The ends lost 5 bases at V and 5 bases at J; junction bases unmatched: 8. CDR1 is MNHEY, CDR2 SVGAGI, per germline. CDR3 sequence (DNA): TGTGCCAGCAGTCTCCAGGGGGAATGGACTGAAGCTTTCTTT. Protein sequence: CASSLQGEWTEAFF.

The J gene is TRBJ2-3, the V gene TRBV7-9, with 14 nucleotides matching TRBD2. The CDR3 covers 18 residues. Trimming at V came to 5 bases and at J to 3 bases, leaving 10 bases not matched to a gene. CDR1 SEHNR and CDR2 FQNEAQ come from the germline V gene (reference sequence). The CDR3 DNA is TGTGCCAGCAGCAACACCGGGACTAGCGGGAGTAGGACAGATACGCAGTATTTT. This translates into CASSNTGTSGSRTDTQYF.

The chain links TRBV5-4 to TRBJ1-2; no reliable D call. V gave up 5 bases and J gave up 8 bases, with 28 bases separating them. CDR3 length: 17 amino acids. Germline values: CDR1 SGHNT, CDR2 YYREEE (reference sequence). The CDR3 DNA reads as TGTGCCAGCAGTCTACTAGGGCTGGGCAGAGATCTATGGGGCTACACCTTC. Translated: CASSLLGLGRDLWGYTF.

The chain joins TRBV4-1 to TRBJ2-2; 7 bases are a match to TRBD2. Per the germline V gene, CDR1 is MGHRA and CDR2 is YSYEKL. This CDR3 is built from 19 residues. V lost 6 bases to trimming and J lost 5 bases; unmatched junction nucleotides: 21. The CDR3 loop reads CASRTRILAGVEGTGELFF. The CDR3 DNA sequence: TGCGCCAGCAGAACGAGAATATTGGCGGGAGTGGAAGGGACCGGGGAGCTGTTTTTT.

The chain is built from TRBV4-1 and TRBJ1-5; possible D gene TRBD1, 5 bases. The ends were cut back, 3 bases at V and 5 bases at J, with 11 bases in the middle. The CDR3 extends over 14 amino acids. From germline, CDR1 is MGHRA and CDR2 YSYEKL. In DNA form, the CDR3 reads TGCGCCAGCAGCCAGTATGGGGGGGATCAGCCCCAGCATTTT. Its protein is CASSQYGGDQPQHF.

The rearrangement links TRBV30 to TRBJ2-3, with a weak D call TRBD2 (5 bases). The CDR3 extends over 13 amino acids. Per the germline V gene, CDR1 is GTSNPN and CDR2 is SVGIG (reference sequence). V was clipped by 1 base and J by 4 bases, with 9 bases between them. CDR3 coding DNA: TGTGCCTGGAGTGACGCGGGCGCAGATACGCAGTATTTT. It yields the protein CAWSDAGADTQYF.

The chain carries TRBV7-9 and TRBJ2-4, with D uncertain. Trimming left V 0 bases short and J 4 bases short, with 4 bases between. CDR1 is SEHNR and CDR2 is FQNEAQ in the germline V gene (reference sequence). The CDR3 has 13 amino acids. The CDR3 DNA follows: TGTGCCAGCAGCTTAGCCAGTAAAAACATTCAGTACTTC. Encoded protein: CASSLASKNIQYF.

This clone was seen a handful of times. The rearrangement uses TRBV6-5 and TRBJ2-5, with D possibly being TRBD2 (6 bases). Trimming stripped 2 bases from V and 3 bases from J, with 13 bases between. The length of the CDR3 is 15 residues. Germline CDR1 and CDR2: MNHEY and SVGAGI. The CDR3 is CASSYGSGGKETQYF. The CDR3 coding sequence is TGTGCCAGCAGTTACGGGTCGGGCGGGAAAGAGACCCAGTACTTC.